These 5 T cell receptor beta chains were all obtained from the same sample, sequenced in a study of CD8 T cells in Susac syndrome. Reverse transcription of roughly 0.45 to 1 ug RNA was carried out with random hexamers. MiXCR, applied by TCRdb to the immunoSEQ multiplex PCR reads, yields one record per CDR3 protein. The sample has about 90,000 distinct CDR3 sequences; just under 95% are singletons. Sequenced material: CD8+ T cells from PBMCs. All receptors come from a human donor in good health.

The gene calls are TRBV29-1 and TRBJ1-1; D gene unclear. Germline CDR1 reads SQVTM; CDR2 reads ANQGSEA. Trimming stripped 2 bases from V and 7 bases from J, with 14 bases between. CDR3 length: 13 residues. The DNA for the CDR3 is TGCAGCGTTGAACCCCCGACCGGGAGTGAAGCTTTCTTT. This codes for CSVEPPTGSEAFF.

The V and J genes are TRBV18 and TRBJ2-7, with unresolved D. Between the trimmed V and J ends, which lost 0 bases and 3 bases, there was a span of 12 bases. The CDR3 has 15 residues. Germline V gene sequence: CDR1 KGHSH, CDR2 LQKENI. DNA of the CDR3: TGTGCCAGCTCACCACCGACTCACGGAGACTACGAGCAGTACTTC. Residues: CASSPPTHGDYEQYF.

The rearrangement joins TRBV14 to TRBJ1-6, with unresolved D. V dropped 3 bases and J dropped 14 bases, with 8 bases sitting between them. CDR3 size: 11 residues. The germline V gene has CDR1 SGHDN and CDR2 FVKESK. The CDR3 sequence: CASSHPAALHF. As DNA, the CDR3 is TGTGCCAGCAGCCACCCGGCGGCCCTCCACTTT. Full variable domain (remainder filled in from reference TRBV14 and TRBJ1-6): EAGVTQFPSHSVIEKGQTVTLRCDPISGHDNLYWYRRVMGKEIKFLLHFVKESKQDESGMPNNRFLAERTGGTYSTLKVQPAELEDSGVYFCASSHPAALHFGNGTRLTVT.

This sequence joins TRBV4-1 and TRBJ2-3; D may match TRBD1 or TRBD2 (6 bases each). This CDR3 is 14 amino acids long. The germline CDR1 and CDR2 sequences are MGHRA and YSYEKL. V shed 2 bases and J shed 6 bases, with 12 bases lying between them. The CDR3: CASSQPGAADTQYF. The CDR3 DNA reads TGCGCCAGCAGCCAACCGGGGGCCGCCGATACGCAGTATTTT.

This rearrangement joins TRBV7-9 to TRBJ1-1; tentative D call: TRBD1 (6 bases). The germline V gene has CDR1 SEHNR and CDR2 FQNEAQ (reference sequence). V shed 5 bases and J shed 6 bases, with 19 bases lying between them. The CDR3 contains 15 residues. The CDR3 here is CASSRLGGAFPEAFF. As DNA, the CDR3 is TGTGCCAGCAGCCGGTTGGGGGGCGCTTTCCCTGAAGCTTTCTTT.